This entry describes one T cell receptor beta chain. The antigen is undetermined. This sample was included in a study of blood T cells in healthy people across ages. The CDR3 is 14 amino acids. The junction had 3 bases not matched to a gene; V was cut back by 6 bases and J by 3 bases. From germline, CDR1 is ENHRY and CDR2 SYGVKD. Combining a sample-barcoded 5' primer with a J-beta primer mix, a second PCR ran for roughly 7 to 11 cycles. Tags on each cDNA molecule came from a template-switch adaptor with 12 random nucleotides. Via MiXCR, TCRdb re-called the 5' RACE reads, giving one row per CDR3 protein. Here the sample spans just under 900,000 distinct CDR3 sequences, around 28% being singletons. General study points: Unsorted PBMCs blocked a conclusive comparison of naive and antigen-experienced cells. Among long-lived donors, naive CD4+ cells were more numerous and diversity higher than in aged donors. Lack of knowledge of donor CMV status possibly confounded expanded clonotype changes.

The receptor comes from a woman aged 80 or older in good health. The V and J genes are TRBV10-3 and TRBJ2-7; 12 positions match TRBD1. The specimen sequenced was blood. CDR3 DNA: TGTGCCATCAGCGGGACAGGGGGCATCTACGAGCAGTACTTC. It is translated as CAISGTGGIYEQYF.